The rows below give T cell receptor beta chains drawn from one sample of a study of cytomegalovirus exposure and HLA in healthy donors. TCRdb keeps only in-frame clones here, not all; method: immunoSEQ multiplex PCR. The data hold 160,000 or so clones, with 88% observed a single time. Sequencing input: PBMCs. The receptor set was obtained from a man in his late teens or twenties in good health and CMV-seronegative. The CDR3 runs from the conserved cysteine through the conserved F or W. The D gene is left open where the match is weak. Clone sizes are given selectively: once, few, many, or a class where the clone is expanded.

j_gene	v_gene	d_gene	abundance	CDR3nt	CDR3aa
TRBJ2-7	TRBV6-5	TRBD2	NA	TGTGCCAGCAGCCCTAGCGGGAGAGGGTACGAGCAGTACTTC	CASSPSGRGYEQYF
TRBJ2-7	TRBV2	NA	once	TGTGCCAGCAGTGAAGACCGTGGGGCTTACGAGCAGTACTTC	CASSEDRGAYEQYF
TRBJ2-2	TRBV30	NA	once	TGTGCCTGGAGTTGGGCTTCCCTCGGCGGGGAGCTGTTTTTT	CAWSWASLGGELFF
TRBJ2-7	TRBV6-1	TRBD2	NA	TGTGCCAGCAGTGAAGCGCCGGGAGGGCCAGAAGAGCAGTACTTC	CASSEAPGGPEEQYF
TRBJ1-1	TRBV27	TRBD1	NA	TGTGCCAGCAGTTTATCTGCCAGGGGGCCGGCAGCTTTCTTT	CASSLSARGPAAFF
TRBJ2-1	TRBV27	NA	NA	TGTGCCAGCAGTTTAAGAGACTACAATGAGCAGTTCTTC	CASSLRDYNEQFF
TRBJ1-2	TRBV5-4	NA	NA	TGTGCCAGCAGCCCGCAGGAAATCGGTGGCTACACCTTC	CASSPQEIGGYTF
TRBJ1-2	TRBV19	NA	once	TGTGCCAGTAGTTCTTGGACAGCTAACTATGGCTACACCTTC	CASSSWTANYGYTF
TRBJ1-5	TRBV27	NA	NA	TGTGCCAGCAGTCTCCTGGGGGGGAATAGAGATCAGCCCCAGCATTTT	CASSLLGGNRDQPQHF
TRBJ1-1	TRBV6-1	NA	few	TGTGCCAGCATTAGTGGTCGGACAGTTCGGGCTTTCTTT	CASISGRTVRAFF
TRBJ2-5	TRBV28	NA	few	TGTGCCAGCAGTTTAATCAGCGGATTCCAAGAGACCCAGTACTTC	CASSLISGFQETQYF
TRBJ1-2	TRBV25-1	TRBD1	few	TGTGCCAGCAGTACGTGGACAGGGACTGGTGCCTATGGCTACACCTTC	CASSTWTGTGAYGYTF
TRBJ2-1	TRBV29-1	NA	NA	TGCAGCATCGGGGCGGGGGCTAGGAGCAATGAGCAGTTCTTC	CSIGAGARSNEQFF
TRBJ1-1	TRBV6-5	NA	NA	TGTGCCAGCAGTTACTCCTCTGCAGTGAACACTGAAGCTTTCTTT	CASSYSSAVNTEAFF
TRBJ2-5	TRBV19	NA	NA	TGTGCCAGTAGCCCATCGGACAGCCAGACCCAGTACTTC	CASSPSDSQTQYF
TRBJ2-5	TRBV5-1	NA	once	TGCGCCAGCAGCTTGGGGGGCTCACAACAAGAGACCCAGTACTTC	CASSLGGSQQETQYF
TRBJ1-5	TRBV15	TRBD1	NA	TGTGCCACCAGCAGACAGGGGACAGGTCAGCCCCAGCATTTT	CATSRQGTGQPQHF
TRBJ1-2	TRBV4-1	NA	few	TGCGCCAGCAGCCAAGATGCAGGGATGAACTATGGCTACACCTTC	CASSQDAGMNYGYTF
TRBJ2-7	TRBV6-5	NA	NA	TGTGCCAGCAGTTACTCGGGGGGGCCCTACGAGCAGTACTTC	CASSYSGGPYEQYF
TRBJ2-7	TRBV10-1	TRBD2	NA	TGCGCCAGCAGTCCGGTCGGTAGCGGGAACTCCTACGAGCAGTACTTC	CASSPVGSGNSYEQYF
TRBJ1-4	TRBV5-1	NA	NA	TGCGCCAGCAGCTTGGGGGGGACTTTTGGGAGAGAAAAACTGTTTTTT	CASSLGGTFGREKLFF
TRBJ2-2	TRBV5-1	TRBD2	NA	TGCGCCAGCAGCCAAGGACTAGCGGGAGGGTCTGCGGGGGAGCTGTTTTTT	CASSQGLAGGSAGELFF
TRBJ2-5	TRBV6-5	TRBD2	NA	TGTGCCAGCAGTTCCGGACTAGCGGGGGACCAGTACTTC	CASSSGLAGDQYF
TRBJ1-1	TRBV6-1	NA	few	TGTGCCAGCAGTGAAAACGGACATCTGAACACTGAAGCTTTCTTT	CASSENGHLNTEAFF
TRBJ2-3	TRBV19	NA	NA	TGTGCCAGTAGTGTCTTTACGAGAGATACGCAGTATTTT	CASSVFTRDTQYF
TRBJ1-6	TRBV27	TRBD1	NA	TGTGCCAGCAGTTTCTCGGCGAACAGGGGGTCGCTATCACCCCTCCACTTT	CASSFSANRGSLSPLHF
TRBJ1-5	TRBV19	TRBD1	NA	TGTGCCAGTAGTATGACAGGGGGCGCGGGTCAGCCCCAGCATTTT	CASSMTGGAGQPQHF
TRBJ1-2	TRBV18	TRBD1	NA	TGTGCCAGCTCACCACAGGGGGCTGGCTACACCTTC	CASSPQGAGYTF
TRBJ2-1	TRBV27	TRBD1	NA	TGTGCCAGCAAATATACAGGGGGCTACGAGCAGTTCTTC	CASKYTGGYEQFF
TRBJ1-2	TRBV5-6	NA	medium-sized	TGTGCCAGCAGCTTGGGTTCTCTCTACACCTTC	CASSLGSLYTF
TRBJ2-2	TRBV10-1	NA	few	TGCGCCAGCAGTGATGAGTTCGGCACCGGGGAGCTGTTTTTT	CASSDEFGTGELFF
TRBJ2-2	TRBV6-6	TRBD2	few	TGTGCCAGCAGTTACGCCCTCGCGGGGGCCGGGGAGCTGTTTTTT	CASSYALAGAGELFF
TRBJ2-3	TRBV27	TRBD2	NA	TGTGCCAGCAGCCGGACTAGCGGGGGGGCAGATACGCAGTATTTT	CASSRTSGGADTQYF
TRBJ2-2	TRBV28	NA	NA	TGTGCCAGCAGCCTATCGGACTTAGGTAGCCAGACCGGGGAGCTGTTTTTT	CASSLSDLGSQTGELFF
TRBJ2-1	TRBV7-9	TRBD2	NA	TGTGCCAGCAGCGAACTCGGACTAGCCCATAGCTCCTACAATGAGCAGTTCTTC	CASSELGLAHSSYNEQFF
TRBJ2-3	TRBV28	NA	NA	TGTGCCAGCAGCGATGGGACTCTCGGAGGGGCAGATACGCAGTATTTT	CASSDGTLGGADTQYF
TRBJ1-1	TRBV13	TRBD1	NA	TGTGCCAGCAGCTTGTGGGACAGGAACACTGAAGCTTTCTTT	CASSLWDRNTEAFF
TRBJ2-7	TRBV11-2	TRBD1	NA	TGTGCCAGCAGCTCCTCCTACGGGACAGCGATATACGAGCAGTACTTC	CASSSSYGTAIYEQYF
TRBJ2-1	TRBV19	NA	NA	TGTGCCAGTAGCACGACTCCTAGCTCCTACAATGAGCAGTTCTTC	CASSTTPSSYNEQFF
TRBJ1-5	TRBV5-6	NA	NA	TGTGCCAGCAGCTTCCTAACCGGCAATCAGCCCCAGCATTTT	CASSFLTGNQPQHF
TRBJ1-1	TRBV19	NA	NA	TGTGCCAGTAGTAAAACAGGGTATAGAGACACTGAAGCTTTCTTT	CASSKTGYRDTEAFF
TRBJ2-7	TRBV28	NA	NA	TGTGCCAGCAGTCCTATGCGGGTCGAGCAGTACTTC	CASSPMRVEQYF
TRBJ2-7	TRBV4-1	NA	NA	TGCGCCAGCAGCCTCGAGTATACTAGCTCCTACGAGCAGTACTTC	CASSLEYTSSYEQYF
TRBJ1-4	TRBV5-8	NA	NA	TGTGCCAGCAGCTGGGACATTCCAACTAATGAAAAACTGTTTTTT	CASSWDIPTNEKLFF
TRBJ2-7	TRBV10-2	NA	few	TGCGCCAGCAGATATTCCTACGAGCAGTACTTC	CASRYSYEQYF
TRBJ2-1	TRBV6-6	NA	NA	TGTGCCAGCAGTGTAACCTACAATGAGCAGTTCTTC	CASSVTYNEQFF